The 22 T cell receptor beta chains given below trace back to one sample, sequenced in a study of cytomegalovirus exposure and HLA in healthy donors. 60 Vbeta and 13 Jbeta primers were used in PCR. TCRdb keeps only in-frame clones here, not all; method: immunoSEQ multiplex PCR. The table includes 250,000 to 350,000 clones, 80% detected once. The sequenced material came from PBMCs. Every receptor here comes from a girl aged 2-10 years in good health and CMV-seronegative.

This clone occurred a few times. The chain joins TRBV18 to TRBJ1-1; TRBD1 matches 7 bases. The CDR3 spans 15 residues. The junction had 5 bases not matched to a gene; V was cut back by 4 bases and J by 0 bases. Looked up from germline, CDR1 is KGHSH and CDR2 is LQKENI. In DNA form, the CDR3 reads TGTGCCAGCTCACTGGGACAGAGAATGAACACTGAAGCTTTCTTT. Amino acid sequence: CASSLGQRMNTEAFF. The whole variable domain, filled in from reference TRBV18 and TRBJ1-1, reads NAGVMQNPRHLVRRRGQEARLRCSPMKGHSHVYWYRQLPEEGLKFMVYLQKENIIDESGMPKERFSAEFPKEGPSILRIQQVVRGDSAAYFCASSLGQRMNTEAFFGQGTRLTVV.

This sequence joins TRBV28 and TRBJ1-3; TRBD1 aligns across 7 bases. Germline V lookup: CDR1 MDHEN, CDR2 SYDVKM. The CDR3 totals 14 residues. The V and J ends lost 6 bases and 0 bases, in that order; junction bases with no gene match: 2. In nucleotides, the CDR3 is TGTGCCAGCAGCAGGGACAGCTCTGGAAACACCATATATTTT. The encoded protein is CASSRDSSGNTIYF.

The sample holds a few counts of this clone. The chain has TRBV5-1 and TRBJ2-1, with TRBD1 matching over 10 bases. Per germline, CDR1 SGHRS and CDR2 YFSETQ. V was pared by 3 bases and J by 6 bases, with 9 bases of the junction left unmatched. The CDR3 consists of 16 residues. The CDR3 here is CASSSDRGPCCNEQFF. Here the CDR3 DNA reads TGCGCCAGCAGCTCAGACAGGGGGCCCTGTTGCAATGAGCAGTTCTTC.

This sequence joins TRBV9 and TRBJ2-2, with 8 bases identical to TRBD2. V was pared by 0 bases and J by 5 bases, with 3 bases of the junction left unmatched. This CDR3 is built from 15 residues. Germline lookup yields CDR1 SGDLS and CDR2 YYNGEE. The CDR3 DNA is TGTGCCAGCAGCGTAGCTACGGGGGGGACCGGGGAGCTGTTTTTT. Residues: CASSVATGGTGELFF.

V and J are TRBV11-2 and TRBJ1-2; 7 bases fit TRBD1. The CDR3 is 18 residues long. CDR1 SGHAT and CDR2 FQNNGV come from the germline V gene. With V trimmed by 0 bases and J by 2 bases, 12 bases remained unmatched. The CDR3 is CASSLDREPGQANYGYTF. CDR3 coding DNA: TGTGCCAGCAGCTTAGATCGAGAACCCGGACAGGCGAACTATGGCTACACCTTC.

This clone appeared once. This chain uses TRBV28 with TRBJ1-5; 7 bases map to TRBD1. Germline CDR1 is MDHEN and CDR2 is SYDVKM. J was trimmed by 8 bases and V by 3 bases; bases with no gene match: 7. This CDR3 spans 14 amino acids. The CDR3 loop reads CASSFPQGGEPQHF. CDR3 DNA sequence: TGTGCCAGCAGTTTCCCCCAGGGGGGTGAGCCCCAGCATTTT.

Only a few counts were recorded for this clone. The chain has TRBV4-2 and TRBJ2-1, with D maybe TRBD2 (6 bases). CDR1 is LGHNA and CDR2 is YNFKEQ in the germline V gene. The CDR3 sequence is 17 residues long. V gave up 2 bases and J gave up 8 bases, with 22 bases separating them. The CDR3 DNA sequence: TGTGCCAGCAGCCAAATAGACGTGACTAGTGGAGGCTATGAGCAGTTCTTC. It translates to CASSQIDVTSGGYEQFF.

This sequence joins TRBV7-8 and TRBJ1-5; D is unclear. The V gene's germline CDR1 is SGHVS and CDR2 FQNEAQ. The V end lost 5 bases, the J end lost 6 bases, and 17 bases lay between the germline ends. The CDR3 spans 15 residues. CDR3 nucleotide sequence: TGTGCCAGCAGCGACACGCGGTTTGCGGGTCAGCCCCAGCATTTT. It yields the protein CASSDTRFAGQPQHF.

The J gene is TRBJ2-3, the V gene TRBV7-3; 11 positions agree with TRBD2. Trimming at V came to 5 bases and at J to 8 bases, leaving 6 bases not matched to a gene. Germline CDR1 is SGHTA and CDR2 is FQGTGA. The CDR3 sequence is 14 residues long. The chain's CDR3 is CASSPTSGGGTQYF. As DNA, the CDR3 is TGTGCCAGCAGCCCAACTAGCGGGGGCGGTACGCAGTATTTT. The full variable domain, completed using reference TRBV7-3 and TRBJ2-3, is GAGVSQTPSNKVTEKGKYVELRCDPISGHTALYWYRQSLGQGPEFLIYFQGTGAADDSGLPNDRFFAVRPEGSVSTLKIQRTERGDSAVYLCASSPTSGGGTQYFGPGTRLTVL.

The V and J genes are TRBV20-1 and TRBJ1-2, with 7 positions matching TRBD1. Germline V lookup: CDR1 DFQATT, CDR2 SNEGSKA (reference sequence). V was pared by 6 bases and J by 8 bases, with 6 bases of the junction left unmatched. CDR3 size: 11 residues. The CDR3: CSARGQYGYTF. CDR3 sequence (DNA): TGCAGTGCAAGGGGACAGTACGGCTACACCTTC.

Turning to this clone: The same CDR3 arises from other DNA sequences in this sample as well. The chain joins TRBV5-4 to TRBJ2-2; D gene ambiguous. Germline lookup yields CDR1 SGHNT and CDR2 YYREEE (reference sequence). This CDR3 region has 15 residues. V was shortened by 0 bases and J by 4 bases, with 10 bases between the two germline ends. The CDR3 DNA reads as TGTGCCAGCAGCTTGGGAACGCGGTCCACCGGGGAGCTGTTTTTT. Translating it yields CASSLGTRSTGELFF. The full variable domain, with the rest looked up from reference TRBV5-4 and TRBJ2-2, is ETGVTQSPTHLIKTRGQQVTLRCSSQSGHNTVSWYQQALGQGPQFIFQYYREEENGRGNFPPRFSGLQFPNYSSELNVNALELDDSALYLCASSLGTRSTGELFFGEGSRLTVL.

A single count supports this clone. The chain recombines TRBV5-6 with TRBJ1-1; D uncertain. Germline V gene lookup returns CDR1 SGHDT and CDR2 YYEEEE. V was clipped by 6 bases and J by 0 bases, with 9 bases between them. The CDR3 totals 13 residues. CDR3 loop: CASTLTLNTEAFF. CDR3 sequence (DNA): TGTGCCAGCACCCTTACTTTGAACACTGAAGCTTTCTTT.

A few counts support this clone. The rearrangement joins TRBV30 to TRBJ1-2, with D uncertain. V dropped 6 bases and J dropped 2 bases, with 22 bases sitting between them. CDR3 length: 16 amino acids. Germline V gene lookup returns CDR1 GTSNPN and CDR2 SVGIG (reference sequence). This chain's CDR3 is CACSGVFWSINYGYTF. The CDR3 nucleotides are TGTGCCTGCAGCGGGGTTTTCTGGTCGATCAACTATGGCTACACCTTC.

V gene TRBV5-1 combines with J gene TRBJ2-1, with D uncertain. Looked up from germline, CDR1 is SGHRS and CDR2 is YFSETQ. This CDR3 is built from 13 residues. V was clipped by 0 bases and J by 5 bases, with 6 bases between them. The CDR3 here is CASSLARDNEQFF. DNA for the CDR3: TGCGCCAGCAGCTTGGCCCGGGACAATGAGCAGTTCTTC. The full variable domain, with the rest looked up from reference TRBV5-1 and TRBJ2-1, is KAGVTQTPRYLIKTRGQQVTLSCSPISGHRSVSWYQQTPGQGLQFLFEYFSETQRNKGNFPGRFSGRQFSNSRSEMNVSTLELGDSALYLCASSLARDNEQFFGPGTRLTVL.

The chain is built from TRBV5-4 and TRBJ2-7; a weak D match, TRBD1 (5 bases). Germline V gives CDR1 SGHNT, CDR2 YYREEE (reference sequence). The V end lost 5 bases, the J end lost 3 bases, and 24 bases lay between the germline ends. CDR3 length: 17 amino acids. The CDR3 DNA follows: TGTGCCAGCAGTCCCCAGGGCCTCATACTAACACACTACGAGCAGTACTTC. It encodes CASSPQGLILTHYEQYF.

V is TRBV7-3 and J is TRBJ2-7, with D possibly being TRBD1 (5 bases). Trimming removed 5 bases at V and 6 bases at J, with 14 bases between. Germline CDR1 and CDR2: SGHTA and FQGTGA. The CDR3 is made up of 13 amino acids. The DNA for the CDR3 is TGTGCCAGCAGCCCCAAGGGGTCGTCCGAGCAGTACTTC. Encoded protein: CASSPKGSSEQYF.

This chain connects TRBV30 to TRBJ1-2; D is uncertain. Germline values: CDR1 GTSNPN, CDR2 SVGIG (reference sequence). Trimming cost V 1 base and J 8 bases, with 20 bases left between them. The CDR3 length is 15 residues. This chain's CDR3 is CAWSASGGSMRGYTF. The CDR3 DNA is TGTGCCTGGAGTGCCTCCGGCGGCTCTATGAGGGGCTACACCTTC. Drawing the rest from reference TRBV30 and TRBJ1-2, the complete variable domain is SQTIHQWPATLVQPVGSPLSLECTVEGTSNPNLYWYRQAAGRGLQLLFYSVGIGQISSEVPQNLSASRPQDRQFILSSKKLLLSDSGFYLCAWSASGGSMRGYTFGSGTRLTVV.

The chain is built from TRBV12-5 and TRBJ1-4, with TRBD1 matching 9 bases. This CDR3 has 14 residues. J was trimmed by 8 bases and V by 6 bases; bases with no gene match: 7. Germline loops: CDR1 LGHNT, CDR2 FRNRAP. CDR3 in DNA: TGTGCTAGTGGGTCGGACAGGGGTGGGGAAAAACTGTTTTTT. Protein product: CASGSDRGGEKLFF.

The V gene is TRBV25-1, the J gene TRBJ2-1, with 8 bases identical to TRBD1. The germline V gene has CDR1 MGHDK and CDR2 SYGVNS. The CDR3 is made up of 16 amino acids. V gave up 4 bases and J gave up 2 bases; unmatched junction bases: 7. The CDR3 here is CASSGMTGAAYNEQFF. The CDR3 region has the DNA TGTGCCAGCAGTGGGATGACAGGGGCGGCCTACAATGAGCAGTTCTTC.

This clone was seen only a few times. This chain uses TRBV28 with TRBJ1-1; a weak D match, TRBD1 (6 bases). V lost 6 bases and J lost 8, with 13 bases in between. Per the germline V gene, CDR1 is MDHEN and CDR2 is SYDVKM. The CDR3 covers 12 residues. CDR3 sequence reads: CASSPFRGEAFF. CDR3 bases: TGTGCCAGCAGCCCATTCAGGGGAGAAGCTTTCTTT.

Comment on this clone: The same CDR3 can be traced to other DNA sequences in this sample. The chain couples TRBV27 to TRBJ1-2; a weak D match, TRBD1 (6 bases). The CDR3 covers 15 residues. The V and J ends lost 0 bases and 0 bases respectively, with 8 bases between them. CDR1 and CDR2 from the germline V gene are MNHEY and SMNVEV (reference sequence). The CDR3, as DNA: TGTGCCAGCAGTTTATCGAGGACAGCTAACTATGGCTACACCTTC. This gives the protein CASSLSRTANYGYTF.

The chain employs TRBV6-6 and TRBJ2-5; TRBD2 aligns across 8 bases. Germline V gene sequence: CDR1 MNHNY, CDR2 SVGAGI (reference sequence). The trim removed 5 bases at V and 5 bases at J, leaving 4 bases unmatched. This CDR3 region has 13 residues. The chain's CDR3 is CASSASGGETQYF. CDR3 in DNA: TGTGCCAGCAGTGCCAGCGGGGGCGAGACCCAGTACTTC.